The 30 T cell receptor beta chains listed next were all sequenced from one sample in a study of blood T cells in healthy people across ages. A second 7 to 11 cycle PCR used barcoded and J-beta primers. TCRdb fed the 5' RACE reads into MiXCR, producing one record per CDR3 protein. Of 780,000 or so distinct CDR3 sequences in the sample, roughly three fifths were seen once. Input material: blood. These receptors were taken from a man between 35 and 55 years old in good health.

This sequence joins TRBV29-1 and TRBJ2-7, with no clear D. This CDR3 region has 12 residues. Germline CDR1 SQVTM, CDR2 ANQGSEA. The ends were cut back, 4 bases at V and 7 bases at J, with 14 bases in the middle. The DNA of the CDR3 is TGCAGCGTTGGTTACTCCTACAATGAGCAGTACTTC. It codes for CSVGYSYNEQYF.

For this clonotype: An end of the junction differs from the germline gene, which may be a read error. The V gene is TRBV9, the J gene TRBJ2-7; D is unresolved. CDR3 length: 14 residues. Looked up from germline, CDR1 is SGDLS and CDR2 is YYNGEE. The CDR3 region has the DNA TGTGCCAGCAGCGTAGGTACGGACCCCTACGGGCAGTACTTC. Amino acid sequence: CASSVGTDPYGQYF.

The chain combines TRBV7-9 with TRBJ2-7; D is tentatively TRBD1 or TRBD2 (5 bases each). Germline CDR1 and CDR2: SEHNR and FQNEAQ (reference sequence). V lost 8 bases to trimming and J lost 0 bases, with 14 bases between them. The CDR3 sequence is 14 residues long. The CDR3 reads CASGGPSSSYEQYF. The DNA of the CDR3 is TGTGCCAGCGGGGGACCGTCAAGCTCCTACGAGCAGTACTTC.

This chain uses TRBV7-3 with TRBJ2-2, with D maybe TRBD1 (5 bases). Germline lookup yields CDR1 SGHTA and CDR2 FQGTGA. The CDR3 extends over 15 amino acids. The V end was cut by 0 bases, the J end by 7 bases, with 12 bases between. In nucleotides, the CDR3 is TGTGCCAGCAGCTTAACGTCCAGGGCGGACGGGGAGCTGTTTTTT. Encoded protein: CASSLTSRADGELFF. Combining the CDR3 with reference TRBV7-3 and TRBJ2-2 gives the whole variable domain GAGVSQTPSNKVTEKGKYVELRCDPISGHTALYWYRQSLGQGPEFLIYFQGTGAADDSGLPNDRFFAVRPEGSVSTLKIQRTERGDSAVYLCASSLTSRADGELFFGEGSRLTVL.

This clonotype was recorded only once. The rearrangement joins TRBV4-2 to TRBJ1-3; D gene unclear. V lost 0 bases and J lost 0, with 6 bases in between. The germline V gene has CDR1 LGHNA and CDR2 YNFKEQ. This CDR3 has 15 residues. The CDR3 sequence: CASSQDENSGNTIYF. CDR3 nucleotides: TGTGCCAGCAGCCAAGATGAGAACTCTGGAAACACCATATATTTT.

The chain uses TRBV5-6 and TRBJ2-3; weak D call: TRBD2 (6 bases). This CDR3 comprises 16 residues. Germline lookup yields CDR1 SGHDT and CDR2 YYEEEE. The V end lost 0 bases, the J end lost 4 bases, and 15 bases lay between the germline ends. This CDR3 reads CASSLVRGLEADTQYF. The CDR3 DNA is TGTGCCAGCAGCTTGGTCCGGGGACTGGAGGCAGATACGCAGTATTTT. The full variable domain, with the rest looked up from reference TRBV5-6 and TRBJ2-3, is DAGVTQSPTHLIKTRGQQVTLRCSPKSGHDTVSWYQQALGQGPQFIFQYYEEEERQRGNFPDRFSGHQFPNYSSELNVNALLLGDSALYLCASSLVRGLEADTQYFGPGTRLTVL.

This rearrangement joins TRBV12-3 or TRBV12-4 to TRBJ2-3, with D possibly being TRBD2 (6 bases). V lost 6 bases and J lost 9, with 13 bases in between. The CDR3 contains 12 residues. CDR3 protein: CASSRLVNTQYF. CDR3 in DNA: TGTGCCAGCAGCCGACTAGTAAACACGCAGTATTTT.

There are a few counts of this clonotype. This chain uses TRBV4-3 with TRBJ1-2; 10 bases line up with TRBD1. There are 17 residues in the CDR3. V lost 1 base and J lost 6; bases outside the gene matches: 11. The germline V gene encodes CDR1 LGHNA and CDR2 YSLEER. CDR3 region: CASSQVPGQGFSDGYTF. The CDR3 DNA follows: TGCGCCAGCAGCCAAGTCCCGGGACAGGGGTTCTCAGATGGCTACACCTTC.

V and J are TRBV12-3 or TRBV12-4 and TRBJ1-5, with D hard to call. The CDR3 contains 12 residues. The V end was cut by 5 bases, the J end by 5 bases, with 7 bases between. This chain's CDR3 is CASSTEHQPQHF. CDR3 bases: TGTGCCAGCAGTACGGAGCATCAGCCCCAGCATTTT.

This clonotype was seen more than once but under ten times. The chain uses TRBV12-5 and TRBJ2-7; D not resolved. The germline V gene has CDR1 LGHNT and CDR2 FRNRAP. This CDR3 spans 12 amino acids. V was trimmed by 9 bases and J by 3 bases, leaving 12 bases between them. CDR3 sequence reads: CASLVVGYEQYF. CDR3 DNA sequence: TGTGCTAGCCTCGTAGTAGGCTACGAGCAGTACTTC.

The chain uses TRBV29-1 and TRBJ1-2, with TRBD1 identical over 7 bases. This CDR3 comprises 12 residues. Germline lookup yields CDR1 SQVTM and CDR2 ANQGSEA. CDR3: CRGGDIYYGYTF. The CDR3 nucleotides are TGCAGAGGGGGCGATATATACTATGGCTACACCTTC.

In its sample, this clonotype was seen once. The chain has TRBV27 and TRBJ2-1; D may match TRBD1 or TRBD2 (5 bases each). V was clipped by 4 bases and J by 10 bases, with 11 bases between them. The length of the CDR3 is 12 residues. The germline gives CDR1 MNHEY, CDR2 SMNVEV (reference sequence). Here the CDR3 reads CASSSSREEQFF. The DNA of the CDR3 is TGTGCCAGCAGTTCCTCCAGGGAGGAGCAGTTCTTC.

In its sample, this clonotype was seen a few times. At one end, the junction sequence differs from germline, possibly due to a read error. The rearrangement links TRBV10-3 to TRBJ2-3, with 11 positions matching TRBD2. In germline, CDR1 is ENHRY, CDR2 SYGVKD. The CDR3 runs to 20 residues. The CDR3 reads CAITENPSGRKPPPPDTQYF. The DNA for the CDR3 is TGTGCCATCACTGAGAACCCTAGCGGGAGGAAACCACCCCCACCAGATACGCAGTATTTT.

The J gene is TRBJ2-1, the V gene TRBV6-4; no reliable D call. The DNA matches TRBJ2-7 better at its end, which makes the J call doubtful. CDR3 length: 11 residues. The germline V gene has CDR1 MRHNA and CDR2 SNTAGT. Here the CDR3 reads CASSMGNEQYF. The CDR3 DNA is TGTGCCAGCAGTATGGGCAATGAGCAGTACTTC.

This clonotype was found many times. V is TRBV11-2 and J is TRBJ2-4, with D possibly being TRBD1 (5 bases). Per the germline V gene, CDR1 is SGHAT and CDR2 is FQNNGV. The ends were cut back, 8 bases at V and 0 bases at J, with 20 bases in the middle. The length of the CDR3 is 17 residues. The CDR3 loop is CASGDSVRNRAKNIQYF. Here the CDR3 DNA reads TGTGCCAGCGGAGACAGTGTTCGTAATAGAGCCAAAAACATTCAGTACTTC.

This clonotype was seen only once. This rearrangement joins TRBV14 to TRBJ1-2, with TRBD1 matching 7 bases. Unmatched junction bases numbered 18, after V lost 0 bases and J lost 5 bases. This CDR3 spans 19 amino acids. Germline CDR1 reads SGHDN; CDR2 reads FVKESK. CDR3 in amino acids: CASSQEYGTEGISRYGYTF. The DNA for the CDR3 is TGTGCCAGCAGCCAAGAATACGGGACAGAGGGCATCTCGAGATATGGCTACACCTTC.

This clonotype has just a few counts. CDR3 coding DNA: TGTGCCAGCAGCACTTCACCAGGGGGCCTGAAGGTCGAGAATGAAAAACTGTTTTTT. The encoded protein is CASSTSPGGLKVENEKLFF. J is TRBJ1-4 and V is TRBV28; TRBD1 matches 8 bases. Trimming took 6 bases from V and 5 from J; bases not matched to a gene: 20. The germline CDR1 and CDR2 sequences are MDHEN and SYDVKM. CDR3 length: 19 amino acids.

The rearrangement uses TRBV27 and TRBJ2-1; 7 bases align to TRBD1. From germline, CDR1 is MNHEY and CDR2 SMNVEV (reference sequence). The CDR3 has 15 residues. V was pared by 3 bases and J by 0 bases, with 2 bases of the junction left unmatched. Here the CDR3 DNA reads TGTGCCAGCAGTTTCGACAGGGCCTCCTACAATGAGCAGTTCTTC. Translating it yields CASSFDRASYNEQFF.

The chain joins TRBV12-3 or TRBV12-4 to TRBJ1-6, with 8 positions matching TRBD1. Trimming cost V 1 base and J 7 bases; bases outside gene matches: 3. The CDR3 sequence is 15 residues long. This CDR3 reads CASSLGGQGNSPLHF. CDR3 nucleotides: TGTGCCAGCAGTTTAGGCGGACAGGGAAATTCACCCCTCCACTTT.

The chain has TRBV15 and TRBJ2-1; 11 bases are shared with TRBD2. J lost 6 bases, V lost 0 bases, and 7 bases had no gene match. Germline lookup yields CDR1 LNHNV and CDR2 YYDKDF (reference sequence). The CDR3 runs to 17 residues. CDR3 in amino acids: CATSRDHLAGGLNEQFF. The CDR3 region has the DNA TGTGCCACCAGCAGAGATCACCTAGCGGGAGGTCTCAATGAGCAGTTCTTC.

J is TRBJ2-1 and V is TRBV29-1; no reliable D call. The CDR3 sequence is 13 residues long. Germline loops: CDR1 SQVTM, CDR2 ANQGSEA. V was cut by 7 bases and J by 8 bases, with 18 bases left in between. The CDR3 coding sequence is TGCAGCGCAAACCCGGCAGGCGATCATGAGCAGTTCTTC. This encodes CSANPAGDHEQFF.

This clonotype was seen a handful of times. The chain uses TRBV7-2 and TRBJ1-6, with TRBD1 as a possible D gene (5 bases). This CDR3 has 16 amino acids. The ends were cut back, 3 bases at V and 6 bases at J, with 15 bases in the middle. The germline V gene encodes CDR1 SGHTA and CDR2 FQGNSA. The CDR3 sequence: CASSLELGQANSPLHF. The CDR3 bases are TGTGCCAGCAGCTTGGAATTGGGGCAGGCTAATTCACCCCTCCACTTT. The full variable domain, in which reference TRBV7-2 and TRBJ1-6 provide the parts outside the CDR3, is GAGVSQSPSNKVTEKGKDVELRCDPISGHTALYWYRQSLGQGLEFLIYFQGNSAPDKSGLPSDRFSAERTGGSVSTLTIQRTQQEDSAVYLCASSLELGQANSPLHFGNGTRLTVT.

The chain couples TRBV7-3 to TRBJ2-6; D gene uncertain. There are 16 residues in the CDR3. Germline CDR1 is SGHTA and CDR2 is FQGTGA. V shed 0 bases and J shed 2 bases, with 8 bases lying between them. The DNA for the CDR3 is TGTGCCAGCAGCTTAACTAGTACTACTGGGGCCAACGTCCTGACTTTC. Protein product: CASSLTSTTGANVLTF.

J is TRBJ1-2 and V is TRBV20-1, with 7 bases lining up with TRBD1. Germline values: CDR1 DFQATT, CDR2 SNEGSKA (reference sequence). This CDR3 contains 13 residues. The J segment lost 4 bases and the V segment lost 0 bases, leaving 2 bases of the junction unmatched. CDR3 sequence reads: CSARDRDSYGYTF. CDR3 nucleotides: TGCAGTGCTAGAGACCGGGACAGCTATGGCTACACCTTC.

This chain connects TRBV15 to TRBJ1-1; the D is unclear. V lost 2 bases and J lost 3, with 10 bases in between. The CDR3 extends over 14 amino acids. Germline V lookup: CDR1 LNHNV, CDR2 YYDKDF (reference sequence). This CDR3 reads CATSRPRVDTEAFF. CDR3 nucleotide sequence: TGTGCCACCAGCAGACCACGGGTAGACACTGAAGCTTTCTTT.

This CDR3 reads CASSQGEQYF. As DNA, the CDR3 is TGTGCCAGCAGTCAAGGGGAGCAGTACTTC. The chain uses TRBV6-1 and TRBJ2-7; D ambiguous. In germline, CDR1 is MNHNS, CDR2 SASEGT. V dropped 5 bases and J dropped 7 bases, with 6 bases sitting between them. The CDR3 loop spans 10 amino acids.

This sequence joins TRBV5-5 and TRBJ2-1; TRBD1 matches 7 bases. Germline V gene data show CDR1 as SGHKS and CDR2 as YYEKEE (reference sequence). The CDR3 extends over 15 amino acids. V dropped 4 bases and J dropped 4; count of bases not matched to a gene: 8. DNA for the CDR3: TGTGCCAGCAGCCTTTCACAGGGGAATTACAATGAGCAGTTCTTC. This codes for CASSLSQGNYNEQFF.

This clonotype was detected a few times. This chain connects TRBV9 to TRBJ2-3; 8 positions match TRBD1. The CDR3 sequence is 15 residues long. Germline V CDR1 and CDR2: SGDLS, YYNGEE. V lost 0 bases to trimming and J lost 6 bases; unmatched junction nucleotides: 6. Here the CDR3 DNA reads TGTGCCAGCAGCGTAGAGGACAGGGACTTGGATACGCAGTATTTT. Its translation: CASSVEDRDLDTQYF. Combining the CDR3 with reference TRBV9 and TRBJ2-3 gives the whole variable domain DSGVTQTPKHLITATGQRVTLRCSPRSGDLSVYWYQQSLDQGLQFLIQYYNGEERAKGNILERFSAQQFPDLHSELNLSSLELGDSALYFCASSVEDRDLDTQYFGPGTRLTVL.

A remark on this clonotype: At one end the junction does not follow the germline gene, possibly because of a read error. The J gene is TRBJ2-3, the V gene TRBV6-5; D uncertain. This CDR3 is 14 amino acids long. Germline CDR1 is MNHEY and CDR2 is SVGAGI. This CDR3 is CASSDSNSISTQYF. The CDR3 DNA sequence: TGTGCCAGCAGTGACTCCAACTCTATAAGTACGCAGTATTTT.

This chain uses TRBV5-1 with TRBJ2-7, with D tentatively TRBD1 or TRBD2 (5 bases each). Looked up from germline, CDR1 is SGHRS and CDR2 is YFSETQ. Trimming took 2 bases from V and 3 from J, leaving 15 bases between them. The CDR3 has 15 amino acids. The CDR3 protein is CASSLQDLTDYEQYF. The CDR3 bases are TGCGCCAGCAGCTTACAGGACTTAACAGACTACGAGCAGTACTTC.